This T cell receptor beta chain comes out of a study of EBV T-cell therapy then PD-1 blockade in nasopharyngeal carcinoma. Treatment denoted: AdE1-LMPpoly-expanded autologous EBV-specific T-cell therapy followed by anti-PD-1 nivolumab. This clone occurred a few times. Its matching antigen is unknown. Repertoires were generated with immunoSEQ multiplex PCR, while TCRdb's copy carries only in-frame clones and drops some. The data hold 20,000 to 25,000 clones, with 70% to 85% observed a single time. Germline V lookup: CDR1 DFQATT, CDR2 SNEGSKA (reference sequence). The CDR3 covers 16 residues. V was pared by 3 bases and J by 7 bases, with 14 bases of the junction left unmatched.

The genes are TRBV20-1 and TRBJ1-5; 8 nucleotides agree with TRBD1. This material consisted of CD8+ T cells from blood, taken at day -245 from a patient whose treatment included autologous EBV-specific T cells and nivolumab. This receptor was identified in a man aged 40-50 years with nasopharyngeal carcinoma. CDR3 residues: CSASVHGQGDSQPQHF. CDR3 bases: TGCAGTGCTAGTGTTCACGGACAGGGAGATTCCCAGCCCCAGCATTTT.